This T cell receptor (beta chain) was captured by sequencing in a study of monozygotic twins with inflammatory bowel disease. Study findings and constraints: Support for a single strong signal or clonotype associated with IBD was absent.

TCRdb re-analyzed the 5' RACE reads; it lists each CDR3 protein once, without DNA. The sample includes approximately 150,000 distinct CDR3 sequences. To note about this clonotype: Its antigen is undetermined.

CDR1 and CDR2 (germline): ENHRY, SYGVKD. This CDR3 comprises 14 residues. The source is a human donor with ulcerative colitis or Crohn's disease, or a healthy co-twin of an affected twin (not recorded which). The sequenced sample consisted of blood. The chain links TRBV10-3 to TRBJ2-5. The CDR3 is CAISESAAQETQYF.